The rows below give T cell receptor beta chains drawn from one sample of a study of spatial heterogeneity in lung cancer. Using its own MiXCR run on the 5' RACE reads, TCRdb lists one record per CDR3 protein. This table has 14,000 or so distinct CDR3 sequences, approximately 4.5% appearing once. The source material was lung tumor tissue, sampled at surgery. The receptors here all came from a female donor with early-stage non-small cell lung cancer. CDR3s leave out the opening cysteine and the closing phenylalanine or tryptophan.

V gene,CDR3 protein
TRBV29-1,SVRDRVKETQY
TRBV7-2,ASSLASGGLNEQF
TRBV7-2,ASSLRTGPNQPQH
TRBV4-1,ASSQGQGASYEQY
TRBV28,ASSSHSGSYGYT
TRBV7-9,ASSLGQNNYGYT
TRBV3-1,ASSQEGRQAINTGELF
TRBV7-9,ASSSRVANTGELF
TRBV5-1,ASSLEGDLRGYT
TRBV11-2,ASSLDRMTGGETQY
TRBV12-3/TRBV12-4,ASSPGWTEAF
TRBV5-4,ASSLDGDRGLTDTQY
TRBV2,ALGHSSGNTIY
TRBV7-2,ASSPGQGRVDTQY
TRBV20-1,SASRVRATDTQY
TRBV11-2,ASSPHVTGELF
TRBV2,ASSGGRIAKNIQY
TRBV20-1,SARVNYEQY
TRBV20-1,SATDSHSGNTIY
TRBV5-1,ASSFEGNTEAF
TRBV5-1,ASSLDDMNTEAF
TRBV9,ASSRGAGTDTQY
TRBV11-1,ASRDFNSPLH
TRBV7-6,ASSLGGRLEAF
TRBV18,ASSPLTNTGELF
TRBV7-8,ASSLAGGLFSTDTQY
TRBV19,ASRPRQGRNTEAF
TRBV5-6,ASSLASILYEQY
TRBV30,AWSVAGAYQETQY